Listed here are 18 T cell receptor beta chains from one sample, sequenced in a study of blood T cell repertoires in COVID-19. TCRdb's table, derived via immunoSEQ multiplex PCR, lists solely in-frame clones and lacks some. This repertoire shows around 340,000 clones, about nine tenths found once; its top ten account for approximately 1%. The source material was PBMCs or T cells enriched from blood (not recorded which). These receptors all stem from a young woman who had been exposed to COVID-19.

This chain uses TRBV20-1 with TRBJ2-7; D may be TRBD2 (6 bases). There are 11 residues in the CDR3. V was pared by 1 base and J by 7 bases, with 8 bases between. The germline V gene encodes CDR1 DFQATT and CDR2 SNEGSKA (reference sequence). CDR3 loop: CSARVEGEQYF. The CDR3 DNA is TGCAGTGCTAGAGTGGAGGGGGAGCAGTACTTC.

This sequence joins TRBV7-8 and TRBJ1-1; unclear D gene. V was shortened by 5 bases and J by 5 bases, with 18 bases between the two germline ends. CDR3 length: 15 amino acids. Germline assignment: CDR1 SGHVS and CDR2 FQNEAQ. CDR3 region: CASSQFERGETEAFF. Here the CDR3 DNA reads TGTGCCAGCAGCCAGTTTGAACGGGGAGAAACTGAAGCTTTCTTT.

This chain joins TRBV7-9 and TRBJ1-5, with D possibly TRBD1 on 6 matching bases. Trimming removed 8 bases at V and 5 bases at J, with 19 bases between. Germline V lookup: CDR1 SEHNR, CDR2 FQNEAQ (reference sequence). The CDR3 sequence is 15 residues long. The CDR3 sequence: CASGRDTELYQPQHF. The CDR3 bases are TGTGCCAGCGGGAGGGACACCGAGCTGTATCAGCCCCAGCATTTT.

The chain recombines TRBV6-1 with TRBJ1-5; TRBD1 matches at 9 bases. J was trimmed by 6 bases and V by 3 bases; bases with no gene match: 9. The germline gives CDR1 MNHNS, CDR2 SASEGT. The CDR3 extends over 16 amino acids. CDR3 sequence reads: CASSDKSGTGSQPQHF. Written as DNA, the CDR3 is TGTGCCAGCAGTGATAAATCCGGGACAGGGAGTCAGCCCCAGCATTTT.

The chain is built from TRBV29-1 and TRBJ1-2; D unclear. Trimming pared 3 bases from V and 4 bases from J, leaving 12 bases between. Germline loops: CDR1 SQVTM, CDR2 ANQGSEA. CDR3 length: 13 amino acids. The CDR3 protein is CSVDVVASYGYTF. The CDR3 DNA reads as TGCAGCGTTGATGTGGTGGCCTCCTATGGCTACACCTTC.

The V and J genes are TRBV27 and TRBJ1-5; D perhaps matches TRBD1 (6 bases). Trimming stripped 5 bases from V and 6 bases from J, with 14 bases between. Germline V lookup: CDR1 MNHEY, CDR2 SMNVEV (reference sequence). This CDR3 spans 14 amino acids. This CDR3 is CASSLLTGGQPQHF. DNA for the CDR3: TGTGCCAGCAGTCTCCTGACAGGTGGTCAGCCCCAGCATTTT.

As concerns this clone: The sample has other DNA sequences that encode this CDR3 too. The CDR3 nucleotides are TGCAGCGTTGTGCGACAGTTGAACACTGAAGCTTTCTTT. Its protein is CSVVRQLNTEAFF. This rearrangement joins TRBV29-1 to TRBJ1-1; perhaps TRBD1 as D (5 bases). CDR3 length equals 13 residues. Germline assignment: CDR1 SQVTM and CDR2 ANQGSEA. V gave up 4 bases and J gave up 0 bases, with 9 bases separating them. The full variable domain, rest sourced from reference TRBV29-1 and TRBJ1-1, is SAVISQKPSRDICQRGTSLTIQCQVDSQVTMMFWYRQQPGQSLTLIATANQGSEATYESGFVIDKFPISRPNLTFSTLTVSNMSPEDSSIYLCSVVRQLNTEAFFGQGTRLTVV.

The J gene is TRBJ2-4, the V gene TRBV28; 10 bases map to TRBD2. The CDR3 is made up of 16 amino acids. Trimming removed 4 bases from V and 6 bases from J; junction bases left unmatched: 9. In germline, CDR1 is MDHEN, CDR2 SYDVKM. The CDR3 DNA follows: TGTGCCAGCAGTTCGGCAACTAGCGGGATAGGAAACATTCAGTACTTC. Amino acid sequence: CASSSATSGIGNIQYF.

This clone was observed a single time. The CDR3, as DNA: TGTGCCAGTAGTATGGGGGCCGGGGAGACCCAGTACTTC. Translated, it gives CASSMGAGETQYF. The rearrangement joins TRBV19 to TRBJ2-5; possible D gene TRBD1, 6 bases. The CDR3 has 13 amino acids. The germline V gene has CDR1 LNHDA and CDR2 SQIVND (reference sequence). Trimming cost V 3 bases and J 5 bases, with 10 bases left between them.

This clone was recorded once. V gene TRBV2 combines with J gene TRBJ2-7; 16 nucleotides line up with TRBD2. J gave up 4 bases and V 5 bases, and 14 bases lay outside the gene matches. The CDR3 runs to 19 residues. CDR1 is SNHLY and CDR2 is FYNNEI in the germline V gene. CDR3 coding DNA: TGTGCCAGCAGTACCCGGGGACTAGCGGGAGGGCCCCCGTCGTACGAGCAGTACTTC. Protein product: CASSTRGLAGGPPSYEQYF.

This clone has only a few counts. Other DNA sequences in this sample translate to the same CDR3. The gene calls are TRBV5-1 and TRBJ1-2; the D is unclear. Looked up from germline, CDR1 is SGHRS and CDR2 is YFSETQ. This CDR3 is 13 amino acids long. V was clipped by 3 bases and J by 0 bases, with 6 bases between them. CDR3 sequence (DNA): TGCGCCAGCAGCTCCGGGGCTAACTATGGCTACACCTTC. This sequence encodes CASSSGANYGYTF.

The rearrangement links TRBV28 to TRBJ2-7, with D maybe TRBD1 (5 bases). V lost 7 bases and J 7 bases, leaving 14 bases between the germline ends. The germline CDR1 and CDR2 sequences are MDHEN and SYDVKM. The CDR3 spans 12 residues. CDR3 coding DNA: TGTGCCAGCACTCTAGGGGCGGAAGAGCAGTACTTC. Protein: CASTLGAEEQYF.

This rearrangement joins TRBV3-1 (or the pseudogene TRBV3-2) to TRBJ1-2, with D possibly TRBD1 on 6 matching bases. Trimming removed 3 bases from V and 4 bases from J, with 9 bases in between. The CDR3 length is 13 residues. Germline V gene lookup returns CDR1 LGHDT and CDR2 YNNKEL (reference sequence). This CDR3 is CASSHGQSYGYTF. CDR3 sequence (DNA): TGTGCCAGCAGCCACGGACAGAGCTATGGCTACACCTTC.

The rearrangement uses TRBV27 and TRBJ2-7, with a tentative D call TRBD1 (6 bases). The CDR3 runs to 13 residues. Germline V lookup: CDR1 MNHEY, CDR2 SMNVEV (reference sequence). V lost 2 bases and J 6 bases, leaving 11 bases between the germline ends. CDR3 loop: CASSLSRGIEQYF. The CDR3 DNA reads TGTGCCAGCAGTTTAAGTAGGGGGATCGAGCAGTACTTC.

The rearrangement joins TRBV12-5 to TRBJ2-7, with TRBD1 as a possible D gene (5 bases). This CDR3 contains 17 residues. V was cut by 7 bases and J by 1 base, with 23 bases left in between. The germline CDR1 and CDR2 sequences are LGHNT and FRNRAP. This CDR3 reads CASDSPATGSSSYEQYF. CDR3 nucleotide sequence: TGTGCTAGTGATTCCCCGGCCACAGGAAGTTCGTCCTACGAGCAGTACTTC.

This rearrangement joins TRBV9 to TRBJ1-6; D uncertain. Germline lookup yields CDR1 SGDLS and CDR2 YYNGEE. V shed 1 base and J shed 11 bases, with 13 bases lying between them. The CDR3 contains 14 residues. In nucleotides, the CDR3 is TGTGCCAGCAGCGTAATCGGTATCGGGGCACCCCTCCACTTT. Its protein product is CASSVIGIGAPLHF. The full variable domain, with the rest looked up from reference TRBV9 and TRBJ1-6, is DSGVTQTPKHLITATGQRVTLRCSPRSGDLSVYWYQQSLDQGLQFLIQYYNGEERAKGNILERFSAQQFPDLHSELNLSSLELGDSALYFCASSVIGIGAPLHFGNGTRLTVT.

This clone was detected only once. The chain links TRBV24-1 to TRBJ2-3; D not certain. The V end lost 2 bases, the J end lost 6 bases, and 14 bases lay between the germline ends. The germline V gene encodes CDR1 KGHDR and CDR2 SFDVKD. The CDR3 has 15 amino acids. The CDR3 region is CATSDSRKHRDTQYF. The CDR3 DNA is TGTGCCACCAGTGATTCGCGGAAGCATAGGGATACGCAGTATTTT.

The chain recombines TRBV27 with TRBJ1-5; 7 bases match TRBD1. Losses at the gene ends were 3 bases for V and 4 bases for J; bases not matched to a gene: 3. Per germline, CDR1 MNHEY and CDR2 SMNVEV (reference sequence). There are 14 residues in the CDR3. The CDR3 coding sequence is TGTGCCAGCAGTTTGGAGGGGGCGAATCAGCCCCAGCATTTT. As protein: CASSLEGANQPQHF.